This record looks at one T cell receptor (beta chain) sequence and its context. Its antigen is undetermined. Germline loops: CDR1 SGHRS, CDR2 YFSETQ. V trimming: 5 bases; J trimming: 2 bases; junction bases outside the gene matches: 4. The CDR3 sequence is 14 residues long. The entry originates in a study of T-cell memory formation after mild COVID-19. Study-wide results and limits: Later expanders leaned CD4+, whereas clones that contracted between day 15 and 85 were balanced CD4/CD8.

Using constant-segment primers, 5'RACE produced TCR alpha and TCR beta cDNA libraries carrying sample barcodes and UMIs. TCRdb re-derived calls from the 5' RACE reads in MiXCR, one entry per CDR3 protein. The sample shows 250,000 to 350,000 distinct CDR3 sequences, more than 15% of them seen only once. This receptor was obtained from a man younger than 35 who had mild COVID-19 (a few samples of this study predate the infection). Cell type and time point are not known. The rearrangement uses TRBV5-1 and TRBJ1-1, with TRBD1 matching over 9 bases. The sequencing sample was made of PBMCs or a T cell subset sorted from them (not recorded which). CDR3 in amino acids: CASSRDRDNTEAFF. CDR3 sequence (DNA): TGCGCCAGCAGTCGGGACAGGGATAACACTGAAGCTTTCTTT.